This T cell receptor beta chain derives from a study of breast tumors, draining lymph nodes, adjacent tissues. Samples came from axillary lymph nodes draining the breast cancer. CDR3 size: 12 residues. V dropped 4 bases and J dropped 5 bases, with 8 bases sitting between them. The V gene's germline CDR1 is SGHVS and CDR2 FNYEAQ. Ten or more counts support this clonotype. TCRdb reprocessed the multiplex PCR reads with MiXCR, giving one entry per CDR3 protein. The table shows around 290,000 distinct CDR3 sequences, with around 30% occurring only once. The sample comprised axillary lymph node tissue. This sequence joins TRBV7-6 and TRBJ2-5; D is unclear. The source of this sequence is a female donor with breast cancer. Some clones in this sample may be carry-over from other donors' samples. The CDR3 sequence is CASSSHGETQYF. The CDR3 DNA reads as TGTGCCAGCAGCTCCCACGGGGAGACCCAGTACTTC.